The text below deals with one TCR beta chain. The sample is drawn from a study of cytotoxic CD8 clonotypes in ibrutinib-treated CLL. Using immunoSEQ multiplex PCR, the repertoire was profiled, and TCRdb retains in-frame clones only, with some absent. The sample lists about 140,000 clones, 77% seen once, with 25% to 35% in the top ten. V lost 1 base, J lost 4 bases, and 5 bases stayed unmatched. The CDR3 length is 15 residues. Germline CDR1 reads SGHTA; CDR2 reads FQGNSA. The TCR was taken from a human donor with chronic lymphocytic leukemia. Sequencing was performed on PBMCs, taken after 12 months of ibrutinib treatment. This rearrangement joins TRBV7-2 to TRBJ1-2, with 8 bases matching TRBD1. CDR3 DNA: TGTGCCAGCAGCTTAGTGGGCCAGGGGGCCTATGGCTACACCTTC. Translating gives CASSLVGQGAYGYTF.